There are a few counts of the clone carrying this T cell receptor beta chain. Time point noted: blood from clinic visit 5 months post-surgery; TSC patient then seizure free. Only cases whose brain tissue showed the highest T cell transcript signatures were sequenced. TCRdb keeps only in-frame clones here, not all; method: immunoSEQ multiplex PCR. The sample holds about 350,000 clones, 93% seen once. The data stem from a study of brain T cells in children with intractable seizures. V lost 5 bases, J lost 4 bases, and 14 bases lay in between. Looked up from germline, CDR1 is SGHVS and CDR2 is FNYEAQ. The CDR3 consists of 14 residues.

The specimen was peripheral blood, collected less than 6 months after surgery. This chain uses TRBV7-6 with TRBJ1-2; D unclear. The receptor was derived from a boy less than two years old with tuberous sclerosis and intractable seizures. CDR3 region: CASSPSPNLYGYTF. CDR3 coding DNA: TGTGCCAGCAGCCCTTCGCCGAACCTCTATGGCTACACCTTC.